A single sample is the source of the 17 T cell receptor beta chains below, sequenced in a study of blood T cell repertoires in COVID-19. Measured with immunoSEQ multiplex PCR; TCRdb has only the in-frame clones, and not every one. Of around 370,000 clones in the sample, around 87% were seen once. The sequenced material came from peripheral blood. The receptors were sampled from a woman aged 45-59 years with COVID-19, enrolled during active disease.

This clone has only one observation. The CDR3: CASSPGLAQYNEQFF. The CDR3 DNA reads TGTGCCAGCAGCCCGGGGTTAGCGCAGTACAATGAGCAGTTCTTC. The rearrangement uses TRBV7-6 and TRBJ2-1, with D possibly TRBD2 on 5 matching bases. CDR1 is SGHVS and CDR2 is FNYEAQ in the germline V gene. V lost 5 bases to trimming and J lost 4 bases, with 15 bases between them. The CDR3 runs to 15 residues.

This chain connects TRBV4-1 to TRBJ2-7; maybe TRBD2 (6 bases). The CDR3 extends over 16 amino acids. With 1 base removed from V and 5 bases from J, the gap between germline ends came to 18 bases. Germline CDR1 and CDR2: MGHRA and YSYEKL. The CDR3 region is CASSQATGGSGHEQYF. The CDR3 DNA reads TGCGCCAGCAGCCAAGCTACCGGGGGATCGGGCCACGAGCAGTACTTC.

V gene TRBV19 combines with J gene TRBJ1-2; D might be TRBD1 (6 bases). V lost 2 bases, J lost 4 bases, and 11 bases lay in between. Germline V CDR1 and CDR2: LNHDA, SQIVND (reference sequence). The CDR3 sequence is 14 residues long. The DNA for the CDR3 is TGTGCCAGTAGTATATCCCTGGACAGCTATGGCTACACCTTC. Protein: CASSISLDSYGYTF.

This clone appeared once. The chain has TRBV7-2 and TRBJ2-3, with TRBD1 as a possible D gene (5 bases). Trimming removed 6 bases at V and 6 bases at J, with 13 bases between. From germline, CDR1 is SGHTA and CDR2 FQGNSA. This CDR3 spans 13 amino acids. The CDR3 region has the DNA TGTGCCAGCAGTAGGGGATCTTTCGATACGCAGTATTTT. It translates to CASSRGSFDTQYF.

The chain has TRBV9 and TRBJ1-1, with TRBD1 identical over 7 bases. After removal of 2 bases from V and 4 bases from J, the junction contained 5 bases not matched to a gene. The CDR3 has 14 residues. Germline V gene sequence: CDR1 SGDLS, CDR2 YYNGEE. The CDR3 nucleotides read TGTGCCAGCAGCGTGACAGGGCTGACCACTGAAGCTTTCTTT. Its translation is CASSVTGLTTEAFF.

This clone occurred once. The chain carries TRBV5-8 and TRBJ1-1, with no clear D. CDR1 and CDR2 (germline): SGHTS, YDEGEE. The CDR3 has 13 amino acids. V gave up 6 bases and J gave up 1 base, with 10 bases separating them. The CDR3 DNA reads TGTGCCAGCACCCTCGGAGGGAACACTGAAGCTTTCTTT. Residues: CASTLGGNTEAFF. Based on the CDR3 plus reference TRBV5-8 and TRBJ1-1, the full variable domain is EAGVTQSPTHLIKTRGQQATLRCSPISGHTSVYWYQQALGLGLQFLLWYDEGEERNRGNFPPRFSGRQFPNYSSELNVNALELEDSALYLCASTLGGNTEAFFGQGTRLTVV.

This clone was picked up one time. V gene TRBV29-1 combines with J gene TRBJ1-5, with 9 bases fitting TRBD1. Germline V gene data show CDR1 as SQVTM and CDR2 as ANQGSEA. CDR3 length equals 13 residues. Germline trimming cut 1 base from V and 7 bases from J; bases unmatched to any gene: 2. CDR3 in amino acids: CSVEGTGEQPQHF. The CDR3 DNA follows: TGCAGCGTTGAAGGGACAGGGGAACAGCCCCAGCATTTT.

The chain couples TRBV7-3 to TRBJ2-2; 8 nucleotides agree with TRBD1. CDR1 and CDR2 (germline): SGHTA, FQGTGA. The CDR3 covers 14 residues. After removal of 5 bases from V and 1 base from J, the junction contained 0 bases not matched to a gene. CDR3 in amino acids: CASSDRGNTGELFF. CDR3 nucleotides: TGTGCCAGCAGCGACAGGGGGAACACCGGGGAGCTGTTTTTT.

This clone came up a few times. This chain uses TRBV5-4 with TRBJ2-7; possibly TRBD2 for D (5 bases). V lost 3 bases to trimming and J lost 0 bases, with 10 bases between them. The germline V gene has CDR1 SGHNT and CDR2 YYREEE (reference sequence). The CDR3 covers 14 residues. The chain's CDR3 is CASSSGELSYEQYF. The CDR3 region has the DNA TGTGCCAGCAGCTCCGGGGAGCTCTCCTACGAGCAGTACTTC.

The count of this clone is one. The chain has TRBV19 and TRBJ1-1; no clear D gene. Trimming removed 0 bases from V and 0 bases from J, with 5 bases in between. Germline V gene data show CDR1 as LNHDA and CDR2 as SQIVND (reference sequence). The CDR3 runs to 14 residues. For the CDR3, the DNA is TGTGCCAGTAGTATAGATCTAGTGAACACTGAAGCTTTCTTT. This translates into CASSIDLVNTEAFF.

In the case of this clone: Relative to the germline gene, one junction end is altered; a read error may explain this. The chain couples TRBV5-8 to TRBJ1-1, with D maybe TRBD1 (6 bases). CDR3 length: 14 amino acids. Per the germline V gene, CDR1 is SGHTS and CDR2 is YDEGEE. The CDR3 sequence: CASSFPGVKTEAFF. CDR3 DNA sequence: TGTGCCAGCAGCTTCCCAGGGGTGAAGACTGAAGCTTTCTTT.

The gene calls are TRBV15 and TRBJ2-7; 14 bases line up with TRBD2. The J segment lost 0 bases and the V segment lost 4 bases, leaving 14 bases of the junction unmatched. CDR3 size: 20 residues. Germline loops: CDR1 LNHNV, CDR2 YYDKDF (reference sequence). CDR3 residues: CATSTFPGTSGRRSSYEQYF. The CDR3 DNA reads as TGTGCCACCAGCACCTTCCCCGGGACTAGCGGGAGAAGGAGCTCCTACGAGCAGTACTTC.

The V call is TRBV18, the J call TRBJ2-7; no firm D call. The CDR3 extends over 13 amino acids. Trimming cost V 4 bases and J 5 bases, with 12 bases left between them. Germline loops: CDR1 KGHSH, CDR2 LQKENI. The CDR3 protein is CASSLAVSDEQYF. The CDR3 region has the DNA TGTGCCAGCTCACTGGCGGTTTCCGACGAGCAGTACTTC. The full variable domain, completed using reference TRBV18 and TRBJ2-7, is NAGVMQNPRHLVRRRGQEARLRCSPMKGHSHVYWYRQLPEEGLKFMVYLQKENIIDESGMPKERFSAEFPKEGPSILRIQQVVRGDSAAYFCASSLAVSDEQYFGPGTRLTVT.

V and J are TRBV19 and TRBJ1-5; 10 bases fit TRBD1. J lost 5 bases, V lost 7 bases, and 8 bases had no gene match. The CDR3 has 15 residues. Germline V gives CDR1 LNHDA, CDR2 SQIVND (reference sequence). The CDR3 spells CASKRTGGEDQPQHF. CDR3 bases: TGTGCCAGTAAACGGACAGGGGGAGAGGATCAGCCCCAGCATTTT. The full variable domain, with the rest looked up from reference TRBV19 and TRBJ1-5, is DGGITQSPKYLFRKEGQNVTLSCEQNLNHDAMYWYRQDPGQGLRLIYYSQIVNDFQKGDIAEGYSVSREKKESFPLTVTSAQKNPTAFYLCASKRTGGEDQPQHFGDGTRLSIL.

The CDR3 here is CASSQVKAGLGNIQYF. For the CDR3, the DNA is TGCGCCAGCAGCCAAGTTAAGGCGGGGCTGGGAAACATTCAGTACTTC. The genes are TRBV4-1 and TRBJ2-4; a possible D gene is TRBD2 (6 bases). Germline CDR1 reads MGHRA; CDR2 reads YSYEKL. Trimming removed 1 base from V and 6 bases from J, with 16 bases in between. The CDR3 is 16 amino acids.

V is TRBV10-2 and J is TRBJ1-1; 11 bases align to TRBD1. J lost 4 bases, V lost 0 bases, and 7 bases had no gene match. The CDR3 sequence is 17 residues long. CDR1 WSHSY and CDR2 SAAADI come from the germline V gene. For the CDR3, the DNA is TGCGCCAGCAGTGAGTCGAAACCCGGGACAGGGGGCACTGAAGCTTTCTTT. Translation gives CASSESKPGTGGTEAFF.

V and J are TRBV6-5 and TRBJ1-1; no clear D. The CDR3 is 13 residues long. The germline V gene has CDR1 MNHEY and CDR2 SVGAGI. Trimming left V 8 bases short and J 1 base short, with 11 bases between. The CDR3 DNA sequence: TGTGCCAGCTCCATCGTCAGGAACACTGAAGCTTTCTTT. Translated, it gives CASSIVRNTEAFF.